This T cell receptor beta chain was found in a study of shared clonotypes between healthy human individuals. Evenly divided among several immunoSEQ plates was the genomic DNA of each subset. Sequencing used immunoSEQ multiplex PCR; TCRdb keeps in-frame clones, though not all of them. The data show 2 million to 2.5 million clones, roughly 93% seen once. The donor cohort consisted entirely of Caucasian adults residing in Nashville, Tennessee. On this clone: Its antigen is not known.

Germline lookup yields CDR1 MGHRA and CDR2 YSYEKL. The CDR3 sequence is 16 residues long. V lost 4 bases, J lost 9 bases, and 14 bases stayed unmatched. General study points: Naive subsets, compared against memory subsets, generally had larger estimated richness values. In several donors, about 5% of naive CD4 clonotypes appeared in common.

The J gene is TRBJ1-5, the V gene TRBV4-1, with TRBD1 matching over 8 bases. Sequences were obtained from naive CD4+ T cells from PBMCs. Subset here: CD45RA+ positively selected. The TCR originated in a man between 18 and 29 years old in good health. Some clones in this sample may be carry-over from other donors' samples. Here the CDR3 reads CASSPETGAGDGPQHF. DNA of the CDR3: TGCGCCAGCAGCCCAGAGACAGGGGCCGGAGACGGGCCCCAGCATTTT.